The 18 T cell receptor beta chains presented below share a single source sample, sequenced in a study of Ad26.COV2.S vaccination and SARS-CoV-2 variants. Clones were read by immunoSEQ multiplex PCR, and TCRdb kept only the in-frame ones, dropping some. The sample contains about 460,000 clones, 80% to 90% of which appear only once. The treatment here: 15 to 20 received Ad26.COV2.S at low or high dose, single or two shots; about 5 received placebo; per-sample allocation not given. Vaccine and placebo recipients were sampled on day 63 after the first injection. The source was peripheral blood, collected in a trial of Ad26.COV2.S vaccine versus placebo. The origin of the receptors is a person between 18 and 65 years old who received the Ad26.COV2.S COVID-19 vaccine or a placebo.

This chain uses TRBV7-9 with TRBJ1-2; 8 bases are a match to TRBD1. Germline V CDR1 and CDR2: SEHNR, FQNEAQ (reference sequence). This CDR3 is 16 amino acids long. V was pared by 0 bases and J by 6 bases, with 9 bases of the junction left unmatched. The CDR3 protein is CASSLAIGAGGDGYTF. The CDR3 DNA is TGTGCCAGCAGCTTAGCGATCGGGGCAGGGGGCGATGGCTACACCTTC.

The chain has TRBV28 and TRBJ2-7; unclear D gene. V dropped 3 bases and J dropped 4 bases, with 4 bases sitting between them. The germline gives CDR1 MDHEN, CDR2 SYDVKM. This CDR3 contains 11 residues. CDR3 in amino acids: CASSFLYEQYF. CDR3 DNA: TGTGCCAGCAGTTTTCTGTACGAGCAGTACTTC. Full variable domain (remainder filled in from reference TRBV28 and TRBJ2-7): DVKVTQSSRYLVKRTGEKVFLECVQDMDHENMFWYRQDPGLGLRLIYFSYDVKMKEKGDIPEGYSVSREKKERFSLILESASTNQTSMYLCASSFLYEQYFGPGTRLTVT.

The rearrangement uses TRBV6-6 and TRBJ2-1; D gene unclear. Germline-derived CDR1 and CDR2 are MNHNY and SVGAGI (reference sequence). Trimming shortened V by 5 bases and J by 0 bases, and 8 bases separated the two germline ends. This CDR3 has 14 residues. The DNA of the CDR3 is TGTGCCAGCAGTAAGCAGAGCTCCTACAATGAGCAGTTCTTC. Translated: CASSKQSSYNEQFF.

The V and J genes are TRBV10-1 and TRBJ1-3; 8 nucleotides agree with TRBD1. The CDR3 loop spans 15 amino acids. Germline lookup yields CDR1 WNHNN and CDR2 SYGVQD (reference sequence). With 5 bases clipped from V and 4 bases from J, the junction kept 7 bases outside the gene matches. CDR3 nucleotides: TGCGCCAGCAGTACCGGACAGGGAGGCGGAAACACCATATATTTT. Translation: CASSTGQGGGNTIYF.

The chain links TRBV6-5 to TRBJ2-7, with a tentative D call TRBD1 (7 bases). V lost 10 bases, J lost 3 bases, and 22 bases lay in between. Germline CDR1 is MNHEY and CDR2 is SVGAGI. The CDR3 length is 15 residues. Written as DNA, the CDR3 is TGTGCCACCAGAGGGGGCGCGGGACACCGCTACGAGCAGTACTTC. Its translation is CATRGGAGHRYEQYF.

The rearrangement links TRBV6-5 to TRBJ1-2; 7 nucleotides match TRBD1. The CDR3 is 13 residues long. The V and J ends lost 7 bases and 8 bases, in that order; junction bases with no gene match: 10. Per the germline V gene, CDR1 is MNHEY and CDR2 is SVGAGI. The CDR3 loop is CASTVAGTDGYTF. In nucleotides, the CDR3 is TGTGCCAGCACCGTGGCCGGGACAGACGGCTACACCTTC.

The chain has TRBV13 and TRBJ1-2, with D possibly TRBD1 on 5 matching bases. Germline V gene sequence: CDR1 PRHDT, CDR2 FYEKMQ (reference sequence). The CDR3 spans 12 residues. V was cut by 7 bases and J by 4 bases, with 10 bases left in between. CDR3 residues: CASTLGGYGYTF. DNA for the CDR3: TGTGCCAGCACGTTGGGGGGCTATGGCTACACCTTC.

This sequence joins TRBV5-1 and TRBJ1-4, with 8 bases lining up with TRBD1. Germline loops: CDR1 SGHRS, CDR2 YFSETQ. CDR3 length: 15 residues. V gave up 4 bases and J gave up 5 bases; unmatched junction bases: 7. The DNA for the CDR3 is TGCGCCAGCAGCCCGGGACAGGAAGAGAATGAAAAACTGTTTTTT. Its translation is CASSPGQEENEKLFF.

This chain connects TRBV12-5 to TRBJ2-2; 7 bases are shared with TRBD1. Germline V gene data show CDR1 as LGHNT and CDR2 as FRNRAP. The CDR3 has 18 amino acids. V was pared by 0 bases and J by 2 bases, with 9 bases of the junction left unmatched. CDR3 sequence reads: CASGLVPDRASNTGELFF. DNA of the CDR3: TGTGCTAGTGGTTTGGTACCCGACAGGGCCTCAAACACCGGGGAGCTGTTTTTT.

This clone came up once. The chain carries TRBV7-2 and TRBJ2-3, with 14 bases matching TRBD2. The CDR3 extends over 17 amino acids. The V gene end was trimmed by 5 bases and the J gene end by 3 bases; junction bases not matched to a gene: 7. Germline CDR1 is SGHTA and CDR2 is FQGNSA. The CDR3 nucleotides are TGTGCCAGCAGCAACCCGGGACTAGCGGGAGTTACAGATACGCAGTATTTT. As protein: CASSNPGLAGVTDTQYF.

V usage is TRBV7-2 and J usage is TRBJ1-2; D unresolved. Germline assignment: CDR1 SGHTA and CDR2 FQGNSA. The V end lost 8 bases, the J end lost 4 bases, and 17 bases lay between the germline ends. This CDR3 is 14 amino acids long. CDR3 residues: CASGSDPDVYGYTF. The DNA of the CDR3 is TGTGCCAGCGGCTCGGACCCGGACGTCTATGGCTACACCTTC.

This chain links TRBV28 with TRBJ1-2; D is uncertain. Germline CDR1 MDHEN, CDR2 SYDVKM. The CDR3 is 13 residues long. Trimming removed 7 bases from V and 1 base from J, with 10 bases in between. This CDR3 reads CASTENYNYGYTF. The CDR3 nucleotides read TGTGCCAGCACAGAGAACTATAACTATGGCTACACCTTC.

This chain joins TRBV7-2 and TRBJ2-7; possibly TRBD2 for D (5 bases). Deletions cut 6 bases from V and 0 bases from J, with 12 bases between. The CDR3 covers 14 residues. Per the germline V gene, CDR1 is SGHTA and CDR2 is FQGNSA. DNA of the CDR3: TGTGCCAGCAGGAACGACTACAGCTCCTACGAGCAGTACTTC. Amino acids: CASRNDYSSYEQYF.

The chain has TRBV5-8 and TRBJ2-5; D gene uncertain. The germline CDR1 and CDR2 sequences are SGHTS and YDEGEE. The CDR3 is 15 residues long. Deletions cut 4 bases from V and 5 bases from J, with 18 bases between. The CDR3 bases are TGTGCCAGCAGCGAACGGGCAGGCACTCCGGAGACCCAGTACTTC. It is translated as CASSERAGTPETQYF.

The chain employs TRBV11-1 and TRBJ2-7, with 12 bases identical to TRBD1. Germline V gives CDR1 SGHAT, CDR2 FQDESV (reference sequence). The V gene end was trimmed by 4 bases and the J gene end by 7 bases; junction bases not matched to a gene: 11. The CDR3 is 16 amino acids. Here the CDR3 DNA reads TGTGCCAGCAGCTCCCGACCGGGACAGGGGGCAAGGGAGCAGTACTTC. Protein: CASSSRPGQGAREQYF.

The genes are TRBV6-5 and TRBJ2-2, with D perhaps TRBD2 (6 bases). The germline V gene has CDR1 MNHEY and CDR2 SVGAGI. With 0 bases removed from V and 4 bases from J, the gap between germline ends came to 12 bases. The CDR3 has 16 amino acids. The CDR3 spells CASSYSVLAGTGELFF. In nucleotides, the CDR3 is TGTGCCAGCAGTTACTCAGTACTAGCAGGCACCGGGGAGCTGTTTTTT.

The chain employs TRBV7-8 and TRBJ2-4; possible D gene TRBD2, 6 bases. Trimming shortened V by 2 bases and J by 2 bases, and 13 bases separated the two germline ends. The CDR3 is 16 residues long. Germline V lookup: CDR1 SGHVS, CDR2 FQNEAQ. CDR3 DNA sequence: TGTGCCAGCAGCTTATCGGTGGGGGGAACCAAAAACATTCAGTACTTC. Translation gives CASSLSVGGTKNIQYF.

The rearrangement uses TRBV11-2 and TRBJ2-1, with 11 bases aligning to TRBD2. The CDR3 runs to 16 residues. The V and J ends lost 7 bases and 7 bases, in that order; junction bases with no gene match: 12. Germline CDR1 SGHAT, CDR2 FQNNGV. In DNA form, the CDR3 reads TGTGCCAGCAAATTGACTAGCGGGGCCGGGGGGAATGAGCAGTTCTTC. It yields the protein CASKLTSGAGGNEQFF.